Following are 20 T cell receptor beta chains from one sample sequenced in a study of blood T cell repertoires in COVID-19. Profiled with immunoSEQ multiplex PCR; TCRdb holds only in-frame clones, not every one. The table records some 69,000 clones, about 82% of them present only once. Sequenced sample: peripheral blood. The receptors shown here come from a woman aged 60-75 years with acute or convalescent COVID-19.

This rearrangement joins TRBV6-5 to TRBJ1-2; 7 bases are a match to TRBD1. V lost 5 bases, J lost 1 base, and 4 bases stayed unmatched. Germline-derived CDR1 and CDR2 are MNHEY and SVGAGI. The CDR3 is made up of 14 amino acids. CDR3 DNA: TGTGCCAGCAGTCGACAGGGTATTAACTATGGCTACACCTTC. Translation: CASSRQGINYGYTF.

The chain employs TRBV10-1 and TRBJ2-1, with a tentative D call TRBD1 (5 bases). The CDR3 has 14 residues. In germline, CDR1 is WNHNN, CDR2 SYGVQD (reference sequence). The V end lost 4 bases, the J end lost 5 bases, and 12 bases lay between the germline ends. The DNA of the CDR3 is TGCGCCAGCAGTGCTGGCAGGGCGGACAATGAGCAGTTCTTC. Its translation is CASSAGRADNEQFF.

V usage is TRBV24-1 and J usage is TRBJ2-5, with a weak D call TRBD1 (5 bases). V lost 6 bases, J lost 5 bases, and 12 bases lay in between. CDR1 is KGHDR, CDR2 SFDVKD, per germline. The CDR3 covers 13 residues. CDR3 in DNA: TGTGCCACCAGTTCAGGGTCCAGGGAGACCCAGTACTTC. Its translation: CATSSGSRETQYF.

This chain joins TRBV24-1 and TRBJ2-1; TRBD2 agrees at 11 bases. This CDR3 region has 16 residues. V dropped 7 bases and J dropped 1; count of bases not matched to a gene: 5. Germline assignment: CDR1 KGHDR and CDR2 SFDVKD. CDR3 nucleotide sequence: TGTGCCACCAGCCCGGGACTAGCGGAATCCTACAATGAGCAGTTCTTC. It yields the protein CATSPGLAESYNEQFF.

This clone was picked up one time. The rearrangement links TRBV7-9 to TRBJ1-5; TRBD1 agrees at 9 bases. Germline V gene data show CDR1 as SEHNR and CDR2 as FQNEAQ (reference sequence). J lost 7 bases, V lost 3 bases, and 4 bases had no gene match. The CDR3 has 14 amino acids. In nucleotides, the CDR3 is TGTGCCAGCAGCTTGACAGGGGGAGGACAGCCCCAGCATTTT. Its translation is CASSLTGGGQPQHF.

This clone was seen just once. This chain uses TRBV6-5 with TRBJ2-7, with D perhaps matching TRBD1 (5 bases). Germline lookup yields CDR1 MNHEY and CDR2 SVGAGI. V lost 3 bases, J lost 2 bases, and 14 bases lay in between. The CDR3 is made up of 15 amino acids. CDR3 loop: CASSYVQGKTYEQYF. In nucleotides, the CDR3 is TGTGCCAGCAGTTATGTCCAGGGCAAGACCTACGAGCAGTACTTC.

The gene calls are TRBV14 and TRBJ1-3; D unclear. V shed 1 base and J shed 4 bases, with 11 bases lying between them. CDR3 length equals 15 residues. Germline-derived CDR1 and CDR2 are SGHDN and FVKESK. The CDR3 is CASSQVAVYGNTIYF. The CDR3 DNA reads TGTGCCAGCAGCCAAGTAGCGGTTTACGGAAACACCATATATTTT. Looking up the rest from reference TRBV14 and TRBJ1-3 gives the full variable domain: EAGVTQFPSHSVIEKGQTVTLRCDPISGHDNLYWYRRVMGKEIKFLLHFVKESKQDESGMPNNRFLAERTGGTYSTLKVQPAELEDSGVYFCASSQVAVYGNTIYFGEGSWLTVV.

The chain uses TRBV7-3 and TRBJ2-1; 8 bases map to TRBD1. J was trimmed by 8 bases and V by 2 bases; bases with no gene match: 8. Germline V gene lookup returns CDR1 SGHTA and CDR2 FQGTGA. This CDR3 has 15 amino acids. In DNA form, the CDR3 reads TGTGCCAGCAGCTTACTCCCCGACAGGGGCGATGAGCAGTTCTTC. Protein sequence: CASSLLPDRGDEQFF.

The J gene is TRBJ2-4, the V gene TRBV29-1; tentative D call: TRBD1 (5 bases). This CDR3 region has 11 residues. CDR1 and CDR2 from the germline V gene are SQVTM and ANQGSEA. Deletions cut 5 bases from V and 7 bases from J, with 9 bases between. The CDR3 region is CSVRPGNIQYF. The CDR3 DNA reads as TGCAGCGTTCGCCCAGGGAACATTCAGTACTTC.

The chain uses TRBV14 and TRBJ1-1; a possible D gene is TRBD1 (5 bases). Germline V gene sequence: CDR1 SGHDN, CDR2 FVKESK. The CDR3 covers 13 residues. The V end lost 5 bases, the J end lost 2 bases, and 9 bases lay between the germline ends. The CDR3 sequence is CASSWGENTEAFF. The CDR3 nucleotides read TGTGCCAGCAGCTGGGGGGAAAACACTGAAGCTTTCTTT.

This clone was seen a handful of times. J is TRBJ1-6 and V is TRBV6-5; maybe TRBD1 (5 bases). The CDR3 length is 15 residues. V dropped 6 bases and J dropped 2 bases, with 11 bases sitting between them. Germline V gene data show CDR1 as MNHEY and CDR2 as SVGAGI. The CDR3 nucleotides read TGTGCCAGCAGGGACATCAGGGCCTATAATTCACCCCTCCACTTT. It specifies CASRDIRAYNSPLHF.

The J gene is TRBJ2-3, the V gene TRBV9; 11 bases fit TRBD2. Germline V CDR1 and CDR2: SGDLS, YYNGEE. This CDR3 spans 16 amino acids. J was trimmed by 1 base and V by 3 bases; bases with no gene match: 4. In DNA form, the CDR3 reads TGTGCCAGCAGCGCAGGGGGACTAGCGGGCACAGATACGCAGTATTTT. Translated: CASSAGGLAGTDTQYF. Full variable domain (remainder filled in from reference TRBV9 and TRBJ2-3): DSGVTQTPKHLITATGQRVTLRCSPRSGDLSVYWYQQSLDQGLQFLIQYYNGEERAKGNILERFSAQQFPDLHSELNLSSLELGDSALYFCASSAGGLAGTDTQYFGPGTRLTVL.

The chain carries TRBV19 and TRBJ1-2; D is uncertain. Germline V CDR1 and CDR2: LNHDA, SQIVND (reference sequence). Trimming took 6 bases from V and 4 from J, leaving 12 bases between them. This CDR3 contains 13 residues. In DNA form, the CDR3 reads TGTGCCAGTAGGGGCCAGTCTTTCTATGGCTACACCTTC. It codes for CASRGQSFYGYTF.

The chain combines TRBV18 with TRBJ1-1; 8 positions agree with TRBD1. The germline gives CDR1 KGHSH, CDR2 LQKENI. The junction had 9 bases not matched to a gene; V was cut back by 1 base and J by 5 bases. This CDR3 has 16 residues. CDR3 residues: CASSPRQTGAGTEAFF. CDR3 nucleotides: TGTGCCAGCTCACCACGGCAGACAGGGGCTGGGACTGAAGCTTTCTTT. Based on the CDR3 plus reference TRBV18 and TRBJ1-1, the full variable domain is NAGVMQNPRHLVRRRGQEARLRCSPMKGHSHVYWYRQLPEEGLKFMVYLQKENIIDESGMPKERFSAEFPKEGPSILRIQQVVRGDSAAYFCASSPRQTGAGTEAFFGQGTRLTVV.

The chain uses TRBV6-5 and TRBJ1-6; the D gene is possibly TRBD1 (5 bases). Trimming took 4 bases from V and 7 from J, leaving 11 bases between them. Germline assignment: CDR1 MNHEY and CDR2 SVGAGI. The CDR3 extends over 14 amino acids. The CDR3 loop is CASSLQEGNSPLHF. The CDR3 coding sequence is TGTGCCAGCAGTTTACAGGAGGGGAATTCACCCCTCCACTTT.

The V call is TRBV7-2, the J call TRBJ1-6, with D tentatively TRBD1 (6 bases). The CDR3 has 17 amino acids. Germline CDR1 SGHTA, CDR2 FQGNSA. Trimming pared 1 base from V and 7 bases from J, leaving 17 bases between. The DNA for the CDR3 is TGTGCCAGCAGCTTAGGGGTCTTCGGGGGGCTGAATTCACCCCTCCACTTT. This translates into CASSLGVFGGLNSPLHF.

The V gene is TRBV5-5, the J gene TRBJ2-7; 8 bases line up with TRBD2. CDR3 size: 15 residues. From germline, CDR1 is SGHKS and CDR2 YYEKEE (reference sequence). V was clipped by 0 bases and J by 0 bases; unmatched bases: 2. The CDR3 sequence: CASSLVLAGSYEQYF. The CDR3 nucleotides are TGTGCCAGCAGCTTGGTCCTAGCGGGCTCCTACGAGCAGTACTTC.

This clone was detected a few times. The genes are TRBV5-1 and TRBJ1-2; D unclear. V dropped 0 bases and J dropped 2 bases, with 5 bases sitting between them. CDR1 SGHRS and CDR2 YFSETQ come from the germline V gene. The CDR3 consists of 13 residues. The CDR3 bases are TGCGCCAGCAGCTTGGCTACGAACTATGGCTACACCTTC. Protein sequence: CASSLATNYGYTF.

DNA for the CDR3: TGTGCCAGCAGTCGGGGGAGGGAAGCTTTCTTT. Its translation: CASSRGREAFF. The chain links TRBV28 to TRBJ1-1; a weak D match, TRBD1 (5 bases). CDR3 length equals 11 residues. CDR1 is MDHEN and CDR2 is SYDVKM in the germline V gene. V lost 5 bases and J lost 8, with 9 bases in between.

V gene TRBV3-1 (or the pseudogene TRBV3-2) combines with J gene TRBJ2-2, with TRBD2 matching 9 bases. V shed 3 bases and J 0 bases; nucleotides not matched to a gene: 5. Germline CDR1 and CDR2: LGHDT and YNNKEL (reference sequence). CDR3 size: 17 residues. CDR3 protein: CASSHRLAGANTGELFF. Here the CDR3 DNA reads TGTGCCAGCAGCCACCGATTAGCGGGAGCGAACACCGGGGAGCTGTTTTTT.